This T cell receptor (beta chain) originates from a study of OX40 agonist ivuxolimab in advanced cancers. Looking at the study overall: Dose-escalation subjects each had hepatocellular carcinoma, melanoma, renal cell or head and neck cancer.

Clones were sequenced by immunoSEQ multiplex PCR, and TCRdb holds only the in-frame ones, with some missing. The sample lists 40,000 to 45,000 clones, approximately 80% occurring once. V lost 4 bases and J lost 7, with 9 bases in between. The CDR3 is 12 amino acids. The germline V gene has CDR1 SGHNT and CDR2 YYREEE (reference sequence). Drawing of blood for sampling happened at baseline, at cycle 4 day 1, and at cycle 7 day 1. About this clone itself: Its antigen is unidentified.

Study-level findings and limits: At 0.1 to 3.0 mg/kg, CD4+ and CD8+ blood T cells expanded clonally by week 6.

Sequenced material: CD4+ or CD8+ T cells sorted from blood, taken in a trial of the OX40 agonist ivuxolimab. The V call is TRBV5-4, the J call TRBJ2-1, with a possible D match to TRBD2 (6 bases). The receptor comes from an adult with an advanced solid tumor such as melanoma, head and neck, liver or kidney cancer. CDR3 nucleotides: TGTGCCAGCAGCACTGGGGGGAATGAGCAGTTCTTC. This gives the protein CASSTGGNEQFF.